This T cell receptor (beta chain) is from a study of human T cells and chemical hapten exposure. The study, taken as a whole, reports: Expanded TCR counts at PT1 went up together with patch test score, a positive correlation.

MiXCR was run by TCRdb on the RACE reads, yielding one entry per CDR3 protein. The sample lists about 270,000 distinct CDR3 sequences, almost 8% occurring once. The germline CDR1 and CDR2 sequences are MDHEN and SYDVKM. CDR3 size: 14 residues. V gave up 7 bases and J gave up 0 bases, with 11 bases separating them. Time point noted: pre-sensitization, week 0. Described treatment: therapeutic diphenylcyclopropenone sensitization with weekly scalp DPC. Points on this clonotype: Its antigen is not identified.

This specimen was whole blood, taken in connection with sensitization to the hapten diphenylcyclopropenone (DPC). This sequence originates from a man between 18 and 29 years old with alopecia areata. Some clones in this sample may be carry-over from other donors' samples. V usage is TRBV28 and J usage is TRBJ2-3; weak D call: TRBD1 (7 bases). For the CDR3, the DNA is TGTGCCAGCAACAGGGGAGGTAGCACAGATACGCAGTATTTT. Translating gives CASNRGGSTDTQYF.